These 26 T cell receptor beta chains were all obtained from the same sample, sequenced in a study of cytomegalovirus exposure and HLA in healthy donors (TCRdb year 2017). Library preparation used the immunoSEQ multiplex PCR assay. For the multiplex PCR, a mixture combining 60 forward primers for TCR Vbeta segments and 13 reverse primers for TCR Jbeta segments was used. TCRdb's version of the immuneACCESS table is confined to in-frame rearrangements and falls short of the full clone set. An unresolved V gene accounts for under half of the shortfall where checked; the remainder is of unknown origin. This sample comprises about 190,000 clones, around four fifths of them detected only once. Approximately 1% of the sample comes from the top ten. The sample was PBMCs. The receptors shown here come from a woman aged 40 to 50 in good health and CMV-seronegative.

This clone has more than one count but fewer than ten. The rearrangement uses TRBV9 and TRBJ2-1, with D perhaps TRBD1 (6 bases). V dropped 4 bases and J dropped 1 base, with 12 bases sitting between them. The CDR3 loop spans 15 amino acids. Germline CDR1 and CDR2: SGDLS and YYNGEE. CDR3 region: CASSQDSSSYNEQFF. DNA for the CDR3: TGTGCCAGCAGCCAGGACAGTTCGTCCTACAATGAGCAGTTCTTC. The full variable domain, its missing parts supplied by reference TRBV9 and TRBJ2-1, is DSGVTQTPKHLITATGQRVTLRCSPRSGDLSVYWYQQSLDQGLQFLIQYYNGEERAKGNILERFSAQQFPDLHSELNLSSLELGDSALYFCASSQDSSSYNEQFFGPGTRLTVL.

This clone was recorded only once. The chain has TRBV29-1 and TRBJ1-3, with 8 bases lining up with TRBD1. Germline V gene data show CDR1 as SQVTM and CDR2 as ANQGSEA. Trimming took 6 bases from V and 14 from J; bases not matched to a gene: 9. The CDR3 is 11 residues long. In DNA form, the CDR3 reads TGCAGCGTGGCCGGACAGGGTGGGGTATATTTT. This sequence encodes CSVAGQGGVYF.

V gene TRBV6-1 combines with J gene TRBJ2-2; D might be TRBD2 (6 bases). Germline V gene data show CDR1 as MNHNS and CDR2 as SASEGT. V lost 4 bases to trimming and J lost 2 bases, with 14 bases between them. This CDR3 has 16 amino acids. CDR3 sequence: CASSVGWGENTGELFF. CDR3 DNA sequence: TGTGCCAGCAGTGTGGGGTGGGGGGAAAACACCGGGGAGCTGTTTTTT.

The J gene is TRBJ2-1, the V gene TRBV27; a weak D match, TRBD2 (6 bases). CDR1 and CDR2 from the germline V gene are MNHEY and SMNVEV (reference sequence). CDR3 length equals 15 residues. The germline V and J ends were trimmed by 3 bases and 0 bases, with 9 bases remaining between them. CDR3 region: CASSFSGSSYNEQFF. In nucleotides, the CDR3 is TGTGCCAGCAGTTTCTCCGGGAGCTCCTACAATGAGCAGTTCTTC.

The genes are TRBV5-1 and TRBJ1-1; D might be TRBD1 (5 bases). The CDR3 runs 14 residues. Trimming removed 4 bases from V and 3 bases from J, with 13 bases in between. The germline CDR1 and CDR2 sequences are SGHRS and YFSETQ. The CDR3 spells CASSPGRGDTEAFF. As DNA, the CDR3 is TGCGCCAGCAGCCCGGGACGGGGGGACACTGAAGCTTTCTTT.

The chain uses TRBV11-3 and TRBJ1-2; D remains ambiguous. The V gene lost 3 bases and the J gene lost 1 base, with 3 bases spanning the gap. The CDR3 contains 12 residues. Looked up from germline, CDR1 is SGHNT and CDR2 is YENEEA. CDR3 residues: CASSFSNYGYTF. In DNA, the CDR3 is TGTGCCAGCAGCTTTAGTAACTATGGCTACACCTTC. Full variable domain (remainder filled in from reference TRBV11-3 and TRBJ1-2): EAGVVQSPRYKIIEKKQPVAFWCNPISGHNTLYWYLQNLGQGPELLIRYENEEAVDDSQLPKDRFSAERLKGVDSTLKIQPAELGDSAVYLCASSFSNYGYTFGSGTRLTVV.

This sequence joins TRBV5-1 and TRBJ2-7; D gene uncertain. V was trimmed by 2 bases and J by 1 base, leaving 13 bases between them. The germline V gene encodes CDR1 SGHRS and CDR2 YFSETQ. This CDR3 is 15 amino acids long. The CDR3 DNA sequence: TGCGCCAGCAGCTTAGGTGGCGGCCTTTCCTACGAGCAGTACTTC. Translation gives CASSLGGGLSYEQYF.

The rearrangement joins TRBV4-1 to TRBJ2-2, with D tentatively TRBD2 (6 bases). The CDR3 has 16 amino acids. The germline gives CDR1 MGHRA, CDR2 YSYEKL. V dropped 2 bases and J dropped 4 bases, with 14 bases sitting between them. DNA for the CDR3: TGCGCCAGCAGCCAACAGCTCGGGAGTTCCACCGGGGAGCTGTTTTTT. Translated, it gives CASSQQLGSSTGELFF.

The V gene is TRBV6-4, the J gene TRBJ1-2; D gene uncertain. V was clipped by 4 bases and J by 5 bases, with 5 bases between them. Germline CDR1 is MRHNA and CDR2 is SNTAGT. This CDR3 spans 11 amino acids. This chain's CDR3 is CASSGGYGYTF. The CDR3 DNA reads TGTGCCAGCAGTGGAGGGTATGGCTACACCTTC.

This clone was observed many times. J is TRBJ2-3 and V is TRBV7-3; TRBD2 matches at 8 bases. V dropped 2 bases and J dropped 7; count of bases not matched to a gene: 8. Germline V lookup: CDR1 SGHTA, CDR2 FQGTGA. The CDR3 is made up of 15 amino acids. Here the CDR3 reads CASSLGREGEHTQYF. CDR3 coding DNA: TGTGCCAGCAGCTTAGGTCGGGAGGGCGAACATACGCAGTATTTT.

This clone has only a few counts. CDR3 amino acids: CASSPNIGGNTYEQYF. The DNA of the CDR3 is TGCGCCAGCAGCCCGAATATTGGGGGGAATACCTACGAGCAGTACTTC. This chain links TRBV5-1 with TRBJ2-5; tentative D call: TRBD2 (6 bases). The end of the DNA aligns better with TRBJ2-7, so the J call may be wrong. Germline CDR1 reads SGHRS; CDR2 reads YFSETQ. This CDR3 spans 16 amino acids.

The chain recombines TRBV5-1 with TRBJ2-3; possibly TRBD1 for D (6 bases). V shed 3 bases and J shed 6 bases, with 20 bases lying between them. Looked up from germline, CDR1 is SGHRS and CDR2 is YFSETQ. This CDR3 contains 16 residues. CDR3 amino acids: CASSWAGLRGSDTQYF. The CDR3 DNA is TGCGCCAGCAGCTGGGCGGGCCTAAGGGGGTCGGATACGCAGTATTTT.

This clone showed up just a few times. The chain employs TRBV7-9 and TRBJ2-1; D not certain. The CDR3 extends over 12 amino acids. The germline V gene encodes CDR1 SEHNR and CDR2 FQNEAQ (reference sequence). V lost 2 bases and J 5 bases, leaving 4 bases between the germline ends. The CDR3 region is CASSLINNEQFF. CDR3 DNA sequence: TGTGCCAGCAGCTTAATTAACAATGAGCAGTTCTTC. The full variable domain, completed using reference TRBV7-9 and TRBJ2-1, is DTGVSQNPRHKITKRGQNVTFRCDPISEHNRLYWYRQTLGQGPEFLTYFQNEAQLEKSRLLSDRFSAERPKGSFSTLEIQRTEQGDSAMYLCASSLINNEQFFGPGTRLTVL.

The chain has TRBV30 and TRBJ2-1; D is uncertain. V dropped 2 bases and J dropped 9 bases, with 14 bases sitting between them. This CDR3 contains 13 residues. In germline, CDR1 is GTSNPN, CDR2 SVGIG (reference sequence). The DNA of the CDR3 is TGTGCCTGGAGTCTCGGCCCACCGGGTGAGCAGTTCTTC. Translated: CAWSLGPPGEQFF.

This clone was found a few times. In DNA, the CDR3 is TGTGCCAGCAGCTTAGCGCCAGGGCAGGGAGGGCAGCCCCAGCATTTT. Amino acids: CASSLAPGQGGQPQHF. The chain joins TRBV7-2 to TRBJ1-5; D is perhaps TRBD1 (5 bases). Per germline, CDR1 SGHTA and CDR2 FQGNSA. This CDR3 region has 16 residues. Trimming pared 0 bases from V and 7 bases from J, leaving 16 bases between.

The chain employs TRBV14 and TRBJ2-3; possible D gene TRBD1, 6 bases. This CDR3 is 13 amino acids long. In germline, CDR1 is SGHDN, CDR2 FVKESK. V was pared by 4 bases and J by 9 bases, with 14 bases between. CDR3 in amino acids: CASSLQTGMTQYF. CDR3 bases: TGTGCCAGCAGCCTACAAACAGGGATGACGCAGTATTTT.

The chain carries TRBV19 and TRBJ1-1, with 7 bases fitting TRBD1. With 7 bases clipped from V and 9 bases from J, the junction kept 17 bases outside the gene matches. The CDR3 spans 15 residues. CDR1 LNHDA and CDR2 SQIVND come from the germline V gene (reference sequence). DNA of the CDR3: TGTGCCAGTAATTTTGGACAGGAACAGCCCCCGAAAGCTTTCTTT. It is translated as CASNFGQEQPPKAFF.

V is TRBV7-2 and J is TRBJ1-5; 7 bases agree with TRBD1. V shed 1 base and J 6 bases; nucleotides not matched to a gene: 3. The CDR3 is made up of 14 amino acids. The V gene's germline CDR1 is SGHTA and CDR2 FQGNSA. The CDR3 sequence: CASSLDRGTQPQHF. CDR3 bases: TGTGCCAGCAGCTTAGACAGGGGTACTCAGCCCCAGCATTTT.

This chain joins TRBV4-2 and TRBJ1-5; D is unresolved. The CDR3 extends over 16 amino acids. Per germline, CDR1 LGHNA and CDR2 YNFKEQ. Trimming stripped 1 base from V and 2 bases from J, with 12 bases between. As DNA, the CDR3 is TGTGCCAGCAGCCAAGGACCGACTGAGGGCAATCAGCCCCAGCATTTT. Residues: CASSQGPTEGNQPQHF.

The CDR3 loop is CASSRESGSRYEQFF. The CDR3, as DNA: TGTGCCAGCAGTCGAGAAAGCGGGAGCCGCTATGAGCAGTTCTTC. V and J are TRBV4-2 and TRBJ2-1, with TRBD2 matching over 8 bases. The CDR3 loop spans 15 amino acids. Looked up from germline, CDR1 is LGHNA and CDR2 is YNFKEQ. Unmatched junction bases numbered 12, after V lost 6 bases and J lost 8 bases.

CDR3 region: CASSDRGSYIQYF. The CDR3 nucleotides are TGTGCCAGCAGCGACAGGGGATCTTACATTCAGTACTTC. V usage is TRBV6-6 and J usage is TRBJ2-4, with TRBD1 matching over 8 bases. Trimming at V came to 6 bases and at J to 8 bases, leaving 6 bases not matched to a gene. CDR3 length: 13 residues. Per germline, CDR1 MNHNY and CDR2 SVGAGI (reference sequence).

As DNA, the CDR3 is TGTGCCAGCAGCTCGGGACAGCCGGGTCGAGGGAATGAGCAGTTCTTC. As protein: CASSSGQPGRGNEQFF. The chain joins TRBV7-9 to TRBJ2-1; TRBD1 matches 7 bases. CDR3 length: 16 amino acids. CDR1 and CDR2 from the germline V gene are SEHNR and FQNEAQ (reference sequence). The trim removed 4 bases at V and 7 bases at J, leaving 13 bases unmatched. The whole variable domain, filled in from reference TRBV7-9 and TRBJ2-1, reads DTGVSQNPRHKITKRGQNVTFRCDPISEHNRLYWYRQTLGQGPEFLTYFQNEAQLEKSRLLSDRFSAERPKGSFSTLEIQRTEQGDSAMYLCASSSGQPGRGNEQFFGPGTRLTVL.

The CDR3 loop is CAWSPTGAGEPQHF. CDR3 nucleotides: TGTGCCTGGAGCCCTACAGGTGCAGGGGAGCCCCAGCATTTT. The J gene is TRBJ1-5, the V gene TRBV30; TRBD1 might be the D (6 bases). In germline, CDR1 is GTSNPN, CDR2 SVGIG (reference sequence). This CDR3 has 14 amino acids. Deletions cut 3 bases from V and 8 bases from J, with 17 bases between.

The rearrangement links TRBV11-2 to TRBJ2-3, with D uncertain. V shed 6 bases and J shed 3 bases, with 4 bases lying between them. The CDR3 consists of 11 residues. CDR1 and CDR2 from the germline V gene are SGHAT and FQNNGV. The CDR3 reads CASSITDTQYF. Here the CDR3 DNA reads TGTGCCAGCAGTATTACAGATACGCAGTATTTT.

The chain carries TRBV5-1 and TRBJ2-1, with 7 bases lining up with TRBD2. The germline V gene encodes CDR1 SGHRS and CDR2 YFSETQ. CDR3 size: 16 residues. V lost 1 base, J lost 0 bases, and 4 bases stayed unmatched. The CDR3 loop reads CASSLYGGSSYNEQFF. DNA of the CDR3: TGCGCCAGCAGCTTGTACGGCGGGAGCTCCTACAATGAGCAGTTCTTC.

This sequence joins TRBV5-1 and TRBJ2-1; 10 bases fit TRBD2. V lost 0 bases, J lost 9 bases, and 9 bases stayed unmatched. Germline values: CDR1 SGHRS, CDR2 YFSETQ. CDR3 length: 16 residues. The DNA for the CDR3 is TGCGCCAGCAGCTTGGTGTCTAGCGGGAGTGGGGCTGAGCAGTTCTTC. Protein product: CASSLVSSGSGAEQFF.